These T cell receptor beta chains were read from a single sample in a study of early T cells in non-severe SARS-CoV-2 infection. TCRdb re-derived calls from the 5' RACE reads in MiXCR, one entry per CDR3 protein. Of about 83,000 distinct CDR3 sequences in the sample, approximately 13% were seen once. The sample was whole blood. The receptor source for this set is an adult who was a healthcare worker with PCR-confirmed SARS-CoV-2 infection or an uninfected control (not recorded which). The CDR3 runs from the conserved cysteine through the conserved F or W. The D gene is left open where the match is weak. Not all rows give a size; the values are once, few, many and, for expanded clones, a class.

v_call	d_call	clone_size	j_call	cdr3_nt	cdr3_aa
TRBV4-2	-	many	TRBJ1-6	TGTGCCAGCAGCTCGGACAGAGATTCACCCCTCCACTTT	CASSSDRDSPLHF
TRBV25-1	-	few	TRBJ1-1	TGTGCCAGCAGTGATCTGGAGGGAGATCAGGACACTGAAGCTTTCTTT	CASSDLEGDQDTEAFF
TRBV4-3	TRBD1	few	TRBJ1-3	TGCGCCAGCAGCCAAGATCATGTTAGGAGGGGGCCAGGAAACACCATATATTTT	CASSQDHVRRGPGNTIYF
TRBV11-2	-	-	TRBJ1-2	TGTGCCAGCAGCTTACAGGAGAGCTATGGCTACACCTTC	CASSLQESYGYTF
TRBV9	-	few	TRBJ2-3	TGTGCCAGCAGCGCTACAGGGTCATCAGATACGCAGTATTTT	CASSATGSSDTQYF
TRBV27	TRBD1	few	TRBJ1-2	TGTGCCAGCAGTCTAATATTAGGACAGGGATCCTATGGCTACACCTTC	CASSLILGQGSYGYTF
TRBV20-1	-	many	TRBJ2-5	TGCAGTGCTCGACACCAAGAGACCCAGTACTTC	CSARHQETQYF
TRBV6-6	-	-	TRBJ2-2	TGTGCCAGCAGCCTCCGGGCCGGGGAGCTGTTTTTT	CASSLRAGELFF
TRBV20-1	TRBD2	few	TRBJ2-2	TGCAGTGCTAGTTCCGGGAGGGGCACCGGGGAGCTGTTTTTT	CSASSGRGTGELFF
TRBV18	-	-	TRBJ1-2	TGTGCCAGCTCCGTAGAGGCGAAGGGCGACTATGGCTACACCTTC	CASSVEAKGDYGYTF
TRBV20-1	TRBD2	many	TRBJ2-3	TGCAGTGCCAGAGCGGGAGGGCCCTCAGATACGCAGTATTTT	CSARAGGPSDTQYF
TRBV3-1	TRBD1	many	TRBJ2-5	TGTGCCAGCAGCCAGTTCTTGGGACAGCAAGAGACCCAGTACTTC	CASSQFLGQQETQYF
TRBV11-3	-	-	TRBJ2-1	TGTGCCAGCAGCTTAACTTCAGGGTCGAATGAGCAGTTCTTC	CASSLTSGSNEQFF
TRBV7-3	-	many	TRBJ1-6	TGTGCCAGCAGCTTTAACGGGCGGGCTTCACCCCTCCACTTT	CASSFNGRASPLHF
TRBV21-1	-	many	TRBJ2-2	TGTGCCAGCAGCGCCCCCTATGTAGACACCGGGGAGCTGTTTTTT	CASSAPYVDTGELFF
TRBV6-6	-	-	TRBJ2-7	TGTGCCAGCAGTGATGGCCCGGCCTACGAGCAGTACTTC	CASSDGPAYEQYF
TRBV7-2	-	few	TRBJ1-6	TGTGCCAGCAGGAACCTTCAGGGAGAGTTGAATTCACCCCTCCACTTT	CASRNLQGELNSPLHF
TRBV20-1	TRBD1	-	TRBJ2-7	TGCAGTGCTAGAGATAGTAGACAGGGGGTCCACGAGCAGTACTTC	CSARDSRQGVHEQYF
TRBV21-1	-	few	TRBJ2-1	TGTGCCAGCAGCTCCAGACTAGCGGACAACAATGAGCAGTTCTTC	CASSSRLADNNEQFF
TRBV20-1	TRBD2	-	TRBJ2-7	TGCAGTGCACACAACGGGGGGGCCTACGAGCAGTACTTC	CSAHNGGAYEQYF
TRBV29-1	TRBD2	-	TRBJ2-3	TGCAGCGTTGAGGCGGGAGCCGCCGGGGCAGATACGCAGTATTTT	CSVEAGAAGADTQYF
TRBV9	TRBD2	-	TRBJ2-7	TGTGCCAGCAGCCCCAGGACTAGAACCCACGAGCAGTACTTC	CASSPRTRTHEQYF
TRBV30	-	few	TRBJ2-7	TGTGCCTGGAGTAGGGGGACCTACGAGCAGTACTTC	CAWSRGTYEQYF
TRBV24-1	-	-	TRBJ1-1	TGTGCCACCACCGGTGAGGGGGTCACTGAAGCTTTCTTT	CATTGEGVTEAFF
TRBV30	-	many	TRBJ1-3	TGTGCCTGGACGGGCGGACGAAACACCATATATTTT	CAWTGGRNTIYF
TRBV7-2	-	-	TRBJ2-1	TGTGCCAGCAGCGTCAACAGGGACCGACGGGAGTTCTTC	CASSVNRDRREFF
TRBV2	-	many	TRBJ1-4	TGTGCCAGCCAGAGGCAGTTTAATGAAAAACTGTTTTTT	CASQRQFNEKLFF
TRBV18	-	-	TRBJ2-7	TGTGCCAGCTCACACGGTTCCTACGAGCAGTACTTC	CASSHGSYEQYF
TRBV20-1	TRBD1	few	TRBJ2-3	TGCAGTGCTAGTCCCACCCGGGACAGGGACCAGAGCACAGATACGCAGTATTTT	CSASPTRDRDQSTDTQYF
TRBV7-2	-	few	TRBJ2-5	TGTGCCAGCAGCTTAGAGGAGAGGGGTGAGACCCAGTACTTC	CASSLEERGETQYF
TRBV2	-	-	TRBJ2-2	TGTGCCAGCAGTTTGACCCCCTACACCGGGGAGCTGTTTTTT	CASSLTPYTGELFF
TRBV7-8	-	many	TRBJ2-1	TGTGCCAGCAGCTTCGGCGGCGGCTCCTCCTACAATGAGCAGTTCTTC	CASSFGGGSSYNEQFF
TRBV20-1	-	few	TRBJ1-1	TGCAGTGCGGGGCAGAGTTACACTGAAGCTTTCTTT	CSAGQSYTEAFF
TRBV6-5	TRBD2	-	TRBJ2-1	TGTGCCACCCGCGGGAGCGCAAGCTCCTACAATGAGCAGTTCTTC	CATRGSASSYNEQFF
TRBV12-3/TRBV12-4	-	-	TRBJ2-7	TGTGCCAGCAGTTTATCGCCCCGCGAGCAGTACTTC	CASSLSPREQYF
TRBV20-1	-	few	TRBJ2-7	TGCAGTGCTAGAAGCCCGGCACCGCCCTACGAGCAGTACTTC	CSARSPAPPYEQYF
TRBV19	TRBD2	-	TRBJ2-7	TGTGCCAGTAGTATCCTAGCGGGAGGCCCGCCCTACGAGCGGTACTTC	CASSILAGGPPYERYF
TRBV7-6	TRBD1	many	TRBJ1-4	TGTGCCAGCAGCTTAACGACCGGACAGGGCGGAAAACTGTTTTTT	CASSLTTGQGGKLFF
TRBV5-1	-	-	TRBJ2-5	TGCGCCAGCAGCTTGTGGGGACCAGGAAAAGAGACCCAGTACTTC	CASSLWGPGKETQYF
TRBV5-1	-	few	TRBJ2-3	TGCGCCAGCAGTTCGCAGGGCGACACAGATACGCAGTATTTT	CASSSQGDTDTQYF
TRBV9	-	few	TRBJ2-2	TGTGCCAGCAGCGTAGGTAGGGGGTTGGACACCGGGGAGCTGTTTTTT	CASSVGRGLDTGELFF
TRBV19	-	few	TRBJ2-6	TGTGCCAGTAGCATTACCCCGGGACTTTTAAGCTCTGGGGCCAACGTCCTGACTTTC	CASSITPGLLSSGANVLTF
TRBV4-1	-	-	TRBJ1-5	TGCGCCAGCAGCCAAGGCGGGGTCAATCAGCCCCAGCATTTT	CASSQGGVNQPQHF
TRBV30	-	few	TRBJ2-3	TGTGCCTGGACTCACGGGCCATTGGCCACAGATACGCAGTATTTT	CAWTHGPLATDTQYF